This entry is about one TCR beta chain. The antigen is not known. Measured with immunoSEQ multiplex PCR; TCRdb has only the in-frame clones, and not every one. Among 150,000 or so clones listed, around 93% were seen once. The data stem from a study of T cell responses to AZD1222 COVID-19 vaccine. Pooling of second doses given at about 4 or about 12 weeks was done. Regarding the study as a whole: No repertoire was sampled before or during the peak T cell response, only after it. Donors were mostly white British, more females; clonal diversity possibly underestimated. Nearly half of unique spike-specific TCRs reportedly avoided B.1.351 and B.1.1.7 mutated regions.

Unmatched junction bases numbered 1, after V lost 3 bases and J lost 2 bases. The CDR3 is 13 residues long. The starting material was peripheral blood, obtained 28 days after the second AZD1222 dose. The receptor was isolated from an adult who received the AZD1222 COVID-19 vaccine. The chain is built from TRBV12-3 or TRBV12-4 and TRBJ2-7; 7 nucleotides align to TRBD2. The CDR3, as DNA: TGTGCCAGCAGTTTCGGGGGGACCTACGAGCAGTACTTC. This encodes CASSFGGTYEQYF.